The following is a T cell receptor (beta chain) sequence with its context. As yet, its antigen is unknown. Sorted cells reached over 98% purity in every population. Germline assignment: CDR1 SGHRS and CDR2 YFSETQ. J was trimmed by 8 bases and V by 4 bases; bases with no gene match: 0. The CDR3 is 13 amino acids. These data originate in a study of beta chain features in type 1 diabetes. Every bit of the isolated RNA underwent reverse transcription, so sequencing read expressed TCRB transcripts. TCRdb's table, derived via immunoSEQ multiplex PCR, lists solely in-frame clones and lacks some. The table has 600,000 to 700,000 clones, over 10% seen once. Study conclusions and caveats: There was a possibility that cDNA sequencing over-represented cells with high TCR expression. Researchers report that Type 1 diabetes patients had moderately but significantly shorter TCRB CDR3s across all four CD4+ subsets. Small HLA sub-analyses could not settle whether HLA shapes TCRB rearrangement. Patients with type 1 diabetes showed fewer VDJ junction insertions and more deletions.

The chain has TRBV5-1 and TRBJ1-6, with 10 bases fitting TRBD1. Source material: naive CD4+ T cells from blood. This TCR derives from a man aged 25-45 years with type 1 diabetes. The CDR3 sequence: CASSGTGDSPLHF. The CDR3 DNA reads as TGCGCCAGCAGCGGGACAGGGGATTCACCCCTCCACTTT.